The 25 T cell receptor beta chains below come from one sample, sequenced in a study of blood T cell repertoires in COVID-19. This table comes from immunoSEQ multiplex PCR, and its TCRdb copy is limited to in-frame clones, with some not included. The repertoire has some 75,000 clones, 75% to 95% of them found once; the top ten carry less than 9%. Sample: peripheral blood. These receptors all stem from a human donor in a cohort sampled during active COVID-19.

The CDR3 here is CAIRRFTDTQYF. In nucleotides, the CDR3 is TGTGCCATCAGGAGGTTCACAGATACGCAGTATTTT. The chain recombines TRBV12-3 or TRBV12-4 with TRBJ2-3; TRBD2 might be the D (5 bases). V was pared by 10 bases and J by 2 bases, with 10 bases between. The length of the CDR3 is 12 residues.

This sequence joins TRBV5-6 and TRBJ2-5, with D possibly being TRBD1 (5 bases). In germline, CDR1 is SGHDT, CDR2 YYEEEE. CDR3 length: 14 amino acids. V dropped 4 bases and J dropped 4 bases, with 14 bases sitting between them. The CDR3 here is CASSATGLPETQYF. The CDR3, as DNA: TGTGCCAGCAGCGCTACAGGCCTGCCAGAGACCCAGTACTTC.

DNA for the CDR3: TGTGCCAGCAGCCCCCAGGGATTGGGGGCCGTTTGGAATGAGCAGTTCTTC. Its protein is CASSPQGLGAVWNEQFF. This chain connects TRBV27 to TRBJ2-1, with D possibly being TRBD1 (6 bases). The V and J ends lost 6 bases and 7 bases respectively, with 25 bases between them. CDR1 and CDR2 from the germline V gene are MNHEY and SMNVEV (reference sequence). The CDR3 has 17 amino acids.

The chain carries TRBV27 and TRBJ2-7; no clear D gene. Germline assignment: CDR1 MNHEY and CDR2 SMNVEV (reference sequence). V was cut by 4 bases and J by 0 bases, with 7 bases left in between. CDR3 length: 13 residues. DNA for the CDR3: TGTGCCAGCAGTTCCCACTTCTCCTACGAGCAGTACTTC. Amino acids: CASSSHFSYEQYF.

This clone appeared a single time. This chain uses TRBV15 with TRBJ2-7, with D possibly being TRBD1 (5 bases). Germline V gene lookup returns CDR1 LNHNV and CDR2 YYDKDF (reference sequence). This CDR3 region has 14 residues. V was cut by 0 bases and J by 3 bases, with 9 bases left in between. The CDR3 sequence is CATSRDLTDYEQYF. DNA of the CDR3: TGTGCCACCAGCAGAGATTTGACAGACTACGAGCAGTACTTC.

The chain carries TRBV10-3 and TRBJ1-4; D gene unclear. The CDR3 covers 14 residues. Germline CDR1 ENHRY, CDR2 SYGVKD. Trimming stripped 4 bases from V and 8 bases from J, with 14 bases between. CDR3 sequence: CAISVTGIGEKLFF. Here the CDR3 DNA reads TGTGCCATCAGTGTCACGGGGATCGGGGAAAAACTGTTTTTT.

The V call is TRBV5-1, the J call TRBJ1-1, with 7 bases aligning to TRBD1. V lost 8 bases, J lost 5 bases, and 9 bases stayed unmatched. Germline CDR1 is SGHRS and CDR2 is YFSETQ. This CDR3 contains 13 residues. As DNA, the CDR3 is TGCGCCAGTCTAGGGGGCAGGGGTACTGAAGCTTTCTTT. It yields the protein CASLGGRGTEAFF.

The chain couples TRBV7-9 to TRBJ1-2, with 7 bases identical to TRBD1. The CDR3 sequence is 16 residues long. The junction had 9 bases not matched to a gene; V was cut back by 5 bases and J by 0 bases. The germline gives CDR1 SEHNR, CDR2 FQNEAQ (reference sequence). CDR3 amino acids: CASSPRDSPANYGYTF. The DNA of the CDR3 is TGTGCCAGCAGCCCCCGGGACAGCCCCGCTAACTATGGCTACACCTTC.

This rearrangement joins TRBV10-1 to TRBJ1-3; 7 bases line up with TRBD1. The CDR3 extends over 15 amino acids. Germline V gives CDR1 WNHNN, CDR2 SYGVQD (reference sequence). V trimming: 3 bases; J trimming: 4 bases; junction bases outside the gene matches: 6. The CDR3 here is CASSETGTAGNTIYF. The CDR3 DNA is TGCGCCAGCAGTGAAACAGGGACAGCCGGAAACACCATATATTTT.

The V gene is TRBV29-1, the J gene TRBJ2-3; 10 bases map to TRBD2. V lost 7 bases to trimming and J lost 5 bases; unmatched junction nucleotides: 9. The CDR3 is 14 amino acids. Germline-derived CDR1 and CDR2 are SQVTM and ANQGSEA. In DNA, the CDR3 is TGCAGCGGTGGCCTAATAGCGGGGGGAGATACGCAGTATTTT. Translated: CSGGLIAGGDTQYF.

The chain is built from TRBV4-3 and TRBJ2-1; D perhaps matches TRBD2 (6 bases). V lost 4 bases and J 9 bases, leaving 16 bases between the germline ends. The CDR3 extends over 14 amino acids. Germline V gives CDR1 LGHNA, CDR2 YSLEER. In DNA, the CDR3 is TGCGCCAGCAGCCCCTTTAGCGGAGAGGGTGAGCAGTTCTTC. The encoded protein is CASSPFSGEGEQFF.

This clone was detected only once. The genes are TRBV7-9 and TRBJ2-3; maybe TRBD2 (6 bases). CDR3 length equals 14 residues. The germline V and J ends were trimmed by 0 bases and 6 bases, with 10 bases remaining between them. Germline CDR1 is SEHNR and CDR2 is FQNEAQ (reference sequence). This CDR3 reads CASSLAVGGDTQYF. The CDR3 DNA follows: TGTGCCAGCAGCTTAGCGGTGGGGGGTGATACGCAGTATTTT.

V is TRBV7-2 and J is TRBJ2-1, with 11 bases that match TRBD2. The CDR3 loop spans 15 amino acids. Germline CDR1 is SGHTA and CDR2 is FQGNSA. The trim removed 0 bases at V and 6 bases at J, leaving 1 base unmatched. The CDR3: CASSLAGLAGNEQFF. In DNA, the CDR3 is TGTGCCAGCAGCTTAGCTGGACTAGCGGGCAATGAGCAGTTCTTC.

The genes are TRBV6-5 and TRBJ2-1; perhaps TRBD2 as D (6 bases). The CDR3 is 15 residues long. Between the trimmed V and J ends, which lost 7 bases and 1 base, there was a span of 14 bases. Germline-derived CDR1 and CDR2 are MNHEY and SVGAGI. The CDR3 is CASNKRGLSYNEQFF. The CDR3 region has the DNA TGTGCCAGCAACAAGAGGGGACTGTCCTACAATGAGCAGTTCTTC.

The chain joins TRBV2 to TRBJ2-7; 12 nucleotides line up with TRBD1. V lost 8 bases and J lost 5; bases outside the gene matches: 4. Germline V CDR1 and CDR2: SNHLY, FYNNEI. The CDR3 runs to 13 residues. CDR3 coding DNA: TGTGCCAGCGGGGGACAGGGGGCCCACGAGCAGTACTTC. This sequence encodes CASGGQGAHEQYF.

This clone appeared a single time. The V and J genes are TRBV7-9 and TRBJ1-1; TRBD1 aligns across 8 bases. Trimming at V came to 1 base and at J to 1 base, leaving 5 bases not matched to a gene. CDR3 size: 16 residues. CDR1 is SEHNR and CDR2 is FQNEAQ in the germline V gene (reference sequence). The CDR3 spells CASSLGQGQANTEAFF. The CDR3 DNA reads TGTGCCAGCAGCTTAGGACAGGGGCAGGCGAACACTGAAGCTTTCTTT.

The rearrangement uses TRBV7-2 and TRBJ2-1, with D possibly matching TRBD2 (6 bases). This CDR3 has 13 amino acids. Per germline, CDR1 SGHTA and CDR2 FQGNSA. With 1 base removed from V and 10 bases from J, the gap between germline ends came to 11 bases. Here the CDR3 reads CASSLDGGAEQFF. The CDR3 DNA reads TGTGCCAGCAGCTTAGACGGCGGGGCCGAGCAGTTCTTC.

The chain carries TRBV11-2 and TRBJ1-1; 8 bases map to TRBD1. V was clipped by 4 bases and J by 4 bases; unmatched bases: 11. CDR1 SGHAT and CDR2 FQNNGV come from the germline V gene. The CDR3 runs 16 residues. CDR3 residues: CASSSPPDREGTEAFF. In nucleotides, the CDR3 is TGTGCCAGCAGCTCCCCTCCGGACAGGGAGGGCACTGAAGCTTTCTTT.

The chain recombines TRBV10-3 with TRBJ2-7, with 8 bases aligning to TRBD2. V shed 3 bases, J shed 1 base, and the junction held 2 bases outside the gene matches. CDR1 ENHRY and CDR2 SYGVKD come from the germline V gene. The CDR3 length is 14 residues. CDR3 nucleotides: TGTGCCATCAGTGACGGGAGGGAGTCCTACGAGCAGTACTTC. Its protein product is CAISDGRESYEQYF.

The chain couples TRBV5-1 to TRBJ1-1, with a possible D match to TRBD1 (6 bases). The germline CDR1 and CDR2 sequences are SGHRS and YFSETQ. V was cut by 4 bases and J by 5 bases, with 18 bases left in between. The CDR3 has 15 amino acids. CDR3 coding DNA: TGCGCCAGCAGCACCCCCCAGGGGCCCCGGACTGAAGCTTTCTTT. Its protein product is CASSTPQGPRTEAFF.

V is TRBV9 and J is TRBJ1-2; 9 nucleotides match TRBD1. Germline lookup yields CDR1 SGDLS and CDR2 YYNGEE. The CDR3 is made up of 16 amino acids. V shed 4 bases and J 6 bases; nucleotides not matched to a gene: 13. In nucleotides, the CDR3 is TGTGCCAGCAGCCTTAGGGCGGACAGGGGAGGTGATGGCTACACCTTC. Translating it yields CASSLRADRGGDGYTF. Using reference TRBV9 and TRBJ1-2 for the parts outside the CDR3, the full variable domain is DSGVTQTPKHLITATGQRVTLRCSPRSGDLSVYWYQQSLDQGLQFLIQYYNGEERAKGNILERFSAQQFPDLHSELNLSSLELGDSALYFCASSLRADRGGDGYTFGSGTRLTVV.

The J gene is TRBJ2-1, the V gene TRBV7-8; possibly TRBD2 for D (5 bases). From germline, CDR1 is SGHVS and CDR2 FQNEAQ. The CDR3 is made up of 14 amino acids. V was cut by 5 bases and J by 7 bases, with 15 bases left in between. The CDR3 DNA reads TGTGCCAGCAGCCCTACGGGGTTTAGAAATGAGCAGTTCTTC. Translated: CASSPTGFRNEQFF.

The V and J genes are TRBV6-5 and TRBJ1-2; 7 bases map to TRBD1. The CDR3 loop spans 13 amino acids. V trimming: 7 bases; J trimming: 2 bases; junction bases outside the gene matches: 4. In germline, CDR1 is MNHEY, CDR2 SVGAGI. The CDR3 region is CASTPTGNYGYTF. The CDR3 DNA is TGTGCCAGCACCCCGACAGGGAACTATGGCTACACCTTC.

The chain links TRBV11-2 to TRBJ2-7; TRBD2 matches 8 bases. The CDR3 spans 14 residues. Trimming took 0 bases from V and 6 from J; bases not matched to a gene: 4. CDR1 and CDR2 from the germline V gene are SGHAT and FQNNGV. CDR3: CASSLDPGGFEQYF. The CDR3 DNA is TGTGCCAGCAGCTTAGACCCGGGAGGGTTCGAGCAGTACTTC.

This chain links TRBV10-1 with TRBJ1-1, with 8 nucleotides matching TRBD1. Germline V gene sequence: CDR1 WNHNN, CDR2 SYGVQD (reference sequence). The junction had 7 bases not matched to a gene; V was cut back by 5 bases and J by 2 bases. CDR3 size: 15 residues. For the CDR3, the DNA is TGCGCCAGCAGTAAAAACAGGGGGTATAACACTGAAGCTTTCTTT. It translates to CASSKNRGYNTEAFF.